These 17 T cell receptor beta chains were sequenced from one sample in a study of tumor and adjacent non-tumor tissue in lung cancer. A modified ARM-PCR protocol with three rounds of nested PCR amplified TCRbeta. One entry per CDR3 protein results from TCRdb running MiXCR on the multiplex PCR reads. The sample lists tens of thousands of distinct CDR3 sequences; 72% were seen once. This sample's RNA came from whole unsorted tissue. Sequencing was performed on lung tumor tissue. Receptors were obtained from a woman in her 40s with non-small cell lung cancer.

Points on this clonotype: Possible read error: a much larger clone is one base away. The CDR3: CASSLAAFRRGGRGEQFF. In DNA form, the CDR3 reads TGTGCCAGCAGTTTAGCAGCCTTTCGGCGGGGGGGCCGTGGGGAGCAGTTCTTC. The genes are TRBV28 and TRBJ2-1; 9 bases map to TRBD2. Unmatched junction bases numbered 18, after V lost 2 bases and J lost 10 bases. The germline V gene has CDR1 MDHEN and CDR2 SYDVKM. This CDR3 region has 18 residues.

Ten or more counts support this clonotype. This sequence joins TRBV6-5 and TRBJ2-4; perhaps TRBD1 as D (6 bases). The CDR3 is 15 residues long. The germline V and J ends were trimmed by 7 bases and 7 bases, with 20 bases remaining between them. Germline CDR1 MNHEY, CDR2 SVGAGI. The CDR3 reads CASIRVGAGGNIQYF. CDR3 coding DNA: TGTGCCAGCATAAGAGTGGGGGCAGGAGGCAACATTCAGTACTTC.

This clonotype was seen a few times. A much more abundant neighbour one base away suggests this may be a read error. The V gene is TRBV4-1, the J gene TRBJ2-3, with 10 nucleotides matching TRBD1. The V and J ends lost 1 base and 2 bases, in that order; junction bases with no gene match: 6. Germline V gene sequence: CDR1 MGHRA, CDR2 YSYEKL. This CDR3 is 17 amino acids long. This CDR3 is CASSQALTGGVTDTQYF. CDR3 bases: TGCGCCAGCAGCCAAGCCCTGACAGGGGGCGTCACAGATACGCAGTATTTT.

As regards this clonotype: The junction does not match germline at one end; this may be a read error. V and J are TRBV4-2 and TRBJ1-6; D may be TRBD1 (6 bases). The germline CDR1 and CDR2 sequences are LGHNA and YNFKEQ. The CDR3 has 14 amino acids. CDR3 DNA sequence: TGTGCCAGTGGGATCTTAGGGGGTAATTCACCCCTCTACTTT. Protein product: CASGILGGNSPLYF.

This clonotype was detected only once. The junction does not match germline at one end; this may be a read error. J is TRBJ2-5 and V is TRBV4-1; either TRBD1 or TRBD2 may fit D (5 bases each). Germline-derived CDR1 and CDR2 are MGHRA and YSYEKL. The CDR3 consists of 14 residues. CDR3 nucleotide sequence: TGCGCTAGCAGCCCCCTAGGGGAGCGGGAGACCCAGTACTTC. It yields the protein CASSPLGERETQYF.

This clonotype was recorded a few times. This sequence may be a read error, since a much larger clone differs from it by one base. The chain employs TRBV5-4 and TRBJ2-1, with TRBD2 identical over 8 bases. V trimming: 2 bases; J trimming: 8 bases; junction bases outside the gene matches: 9. From germline, CDR1 is SGHNT and CDR2 YYREEE (reference sequence). This CDR3 comprises 15 residues. As DNA, the CDR3 is TGTGCCAGCAGCTTCGTAGCGGGACCAGGCGATGAGCAGTTCTTC. It encodes CASSFVAGPGDEQFF.

Regarding this clonotype: The junction and the germline gene differ at one end; a read error may be behind it. This rearrangement joins TRBV6-5 to TRBJ1-4; the D gene is possibly TRBD1 (5 bases). This CDR3 contains 14 residues. Per the germline V gene, CDR1 is MNHEY and CDR2 is SVGAGI. The CDR3 spells CTSSYSWGEEKLFF. In DNA form, the CDR3 reads TGTACCAGCAGTTACTCGTGGGGGGAGGAAAAACTGTTTTTT.

As to this clonotype: Mismatch with germline at one junction end may stem from a read error. The chain has TRBV24-1 and TRBJ2-3; D might be TRBD1 (5 bases). CDR1 is KGHDR and CDR2 is SFDVKD in the germline V gene. The CDR3 totals 13 residues. In nucleotides, the CDR3 is TGTGCCATCAGTGATTCCACGACAGTCACGCAGTATTTT. It encodes CAISDSTTVTQYF.

The CDR3 DNA follows: TGTGCCAGCAGCTTATGTCAGGGAATCCGGGACAGGGAACTCCACGAGCAGTACTTC. This sequence encodes CASSLCQGIRDRELHEQYF. The chain couples TRBV11-2 to TRBJ2-7, with TRBD1 matching over 9 bases. There are 19 residues in the CDR3. With V trimmed by 2 bases and J by 5 bases, 19 bases remained unmatched. From germline, CDR1 is SGHAT and CDR2 FQNNGV. The entire variable domain, with the rest obtained from reference TRBV11-2 and TRBJ2-7, is as follows: EAGVAQSPRYKIIEKRQSVAFWCNPISGHATLYWYQQILGQGPKLLIQFQNNGVVDDSQLPKDRFSAERLKGVDSTLKIQPAKLEDSAVYLCASSLCQGIRDRELHEQYFGPGTRLTVT.

Points on this clonotype: At one end the junction does not follow the germline gene, possibly because of a read error. This rearrangement joins TRBV29-1 to TRBJ1-1; tentative D call: TRBD1 (6 bases). This CDR3 has 15 residues. Germline CDR1 is SQVTM and CDR2 is ANQGSEA. CDR3 coding DNA: TGCAGCGTAGATCCCCCCGGGACACGGTCGACTGAAGCTTCCTTT. Protein product: CSVDPPGTRSTEASF.

This clonotype was seen a handful of times. A much larger clone is a single base away; this may be a read error. The gene calls are TRBV20-1 and TRBJ2-3; 7 nucleotides agree with TRBD2. Per the germline V gene, CDR1 is DFQATT and CDR2 is SNEGSKA (reference sequence). The CDR3 is 11 amino acids. DNA of the CDR3: TGCAGTACTAGCGTCACAGATACGCAGTATTTT. Translation: CSTSVTDTQYF.

The chain recombines TRBV6-6 with TRBJ2-1, with D tentatively TRBD1 (6 bases). V lost 7 bases and J 5 bases, leaving 15 bases between the germline ends. The germline V gene has CDR1 MNHNY and CDR2 SVGAGI (reference sequence). The CDR3 has 14 amino acids. The CDR3 DNA reads as TGTGCCAGCAAGGGGGTTGGGGATCACAATGAGCAGTTCTTC. Translation gives CASKGVGDHNEQFF.

This chain links TRBV11-2 with TRBJ2-4; D not certain. Germline V gene lookup returns CDR1 SGHAT and CDR2 FQNNGV. The CDR3 consists of 15 residues. V lost 8 bases to trimming and J lost 6 bases, with 20 bases between them. The CDR3 here is CASGRTTEAINIQYF. In nucleotides, the CDR3 is TGTGCCAGCGGCAGAACCACAGAGGCTATAAACATTCAGTACTTC. Together with reference TRBV11-2 and TRBJ2-4, the CDR3 gives the full variable domain: EAGVAQSPRYKIIEKRQSVAFWCNPISGHATLYWYQQILGQGPKLLIQFQNNGVVDDSQLPKDRFSAERLKGVDSTLKIQPAKLEDSAVYLCASGRTTEAINIQYFGAGTRLSVL.

Note on this clonotype: The CDR3 end shows no conserved phenylalanine or tryptophan, and so a read error is likely. It is unclear where the CDR3 begins or ends on the DNA, so no DNA is shown, and the CDR3 is as TCRdb lists it. This chain joins TRBV4-1 and TRBJ2-1; the table names TRBD1, a call not compared with the DNA. The CDR3 comprises 15 residues, both ends counted. Germline CDR1 and CDR2: MGHRA and YSYEKL. The CDR3 here is CASRMGRGTYNEQLS.

In the case of this clonotype: No conserved phenylalanine or tryptophan is present at the end of the CDR3, so a read error is the likely explanation. The chain uses TRBV11-2 and TRBJ2-1; 8 bases agree with TRBD2. The CDR3 loop spans 15 amino acids. Germline CDR1 SGHAT, CDR2 FQNNGV. CDR3 residues: CASSLATGGPPEQFL. The CDR3 bases are TGTGCCAGCAGTTTAGCAACGGGAGGGCCGCCCGAGCAGTTCTTA.

This chain joins TRBV12-5 and TRBJ2-3; the D is unclear. Trimming left V 3 bases short and J 5 bases short, with 15 bases between. The CDR3 length is 15 residues. Per germline, CDR1 LGHNT and CDR2 FRNRAP. This CDR3 is CASGFLQSGIDTQYF. CDR3 DNA sequence: TGTGCTAGTGGTTTCCTTCAGTCGGGCATAGATACGCAGTATTTT.

On this clonotype itself: A junction end diverges from the germline sequence, so it may reflect a read error. This sequence joins TRBV14 and TRBJ2-1; 7 bases align to TRBD2. The CDR3 runs to 21 residues. Germline V gene lookup returns CDR1 SGHDN and CDR2 FVKESK. The CDR3 nucleotides are TGTGCCAGCAGCCAAGGCCCCCGCCCGGGACTATCGAAAAACTCCTACGATGAGCAGTTCTTC. It yields the protein CASSQGPRPGLSKNSYDEQFF.